These 19 T cell receptor beta chains share one sample of origin, sequenced in a study of CD8+ T cells in alopecia areata. cDNA reverse transcribed from extracted RNA served as the sequencing template. This table comes from immunoSEQ multiplex PCR, and its TCRdb copy is limited to in-frame clones, with some not included. The sample lists approximately 200,000 clones; roughly 60% were seen once. Treatment here: oral pan-JAK inhibitor, 5-10 mg twice daily. Sequences were derived from CD4+ T cells sorted from blood, sampled at week 24, from a patient treated with tofacitinib. Every receptor here comes from a human donor with alopecia areata.

Here the CDR3 reads CASSVVGGGEEKLFF. The CDR3 bases are TGTGCCAGCAGCGTAGTCGGGGGAGGAGAGGAAAAACTGTTTTTT. The chain carries TRBV9 and TRBJ1-4; possible D gene TRBD1, 5 bases. CDR1 is SGDLS and CDR2 is YYNGEE in the germline V gene. The CDR3 contains 15 residues. The ends were cut back, 0 bases at V and 8 bases at J, with 14 bases in the middle.

This clone was seen a handful of times. The chain employs TRBV7-6 and TRBJ2-5; the D is unclear. Trimming pared 4 bases from V and 1 base from J, leaving 4 bases between. The germline V gene has CDR1 SGHVS and CDR2 FNYEAQ. This CDR3 region has 12 residues. CDR3 loop: CASSSRQETQYF. The CDR3, as DNA: TGTGCCAGCAGCTCACGCCAAGAGACCCAGTACTTC.

This clone was seen a few times. The chain couples TRBV29-1 to TRBJ1-5, with 9 nucleotides matching TRBD1. The CDR3 is 12 amino acids. CDR1 and CDR2 from the germline V gene are SQVTM and ANQGSEA. The V gene end was trimmed by 6 bases and the J gene end by 6 bases; junction bases not matched to a gene: 3. The CDR3 reads CSVGTGSQPQHF. Written as DNA, the CDR3 is TGCAGCGTGGGGACAGGGAGTCAGCCCCAGCATTTT.

On this clone: The germline gene is not matched at one end of the junction; a read error may be the cause. V and J are TRBV14 and TRBJ2-3, with TRBD2 as a possible D gene (5 bases). This CDR3 has 15 amino acids. The germline V gene encodes CDR1 SGHDN and CDR2 FVKESK. The DNA for the CDR3 is TGTGCCAGCAGCGAAGACTACAACAGCACAGATACGCAGTATTTT. This gives the protein CASSEDYNSTDTQYF.

This chain joins TRBV7-2 and TRBJ2-2; D not resolved. The germline gives CDR1 SGHTA, CDR2 FQGNSA. The CDR3 consists of 15 residues. V was cut by 1 base and J by 2 bases, with 8 bases left in between. CDR3 residues: CASSLGGINTGELFF. CDR3 DNA sequence: TGTGCCAGCAGCTTAGGGGGTATAAACACCGGGGAGCTGTTTTTT. The full variable domain, with the rest looked up from reference TRBV7-2 and TRBJ2-2, is GAGVSQSPSNKVTEKGKDVELRCDPISGHTALYWYRQSLGQGLEFLIYFQGNSAPDKSGLPSDRFSAERTGGSVSTLTIQRTQQEDSAVYLCASSLGGINTGELFFGEGSRLTVL.

The chain carries TRBV18 and TRBJ2-1; TRBD1 agrees at 8 bases. The V segment lost 7 bases and the J segment 8 bases; nucleotides outside the gene matches: 10. There are 14 residues in the CDR3. Per germline, CDR1 KGHSH and CDR2 LQKENI. The CDR3 loop is CASFQGQDTDEQFF. The CDR3 coding sequence is TGTGCCAGCTTTCAGGGACAGGATACCGATGAGCAGTTCTTC.

The sample holds a few counts of this clone. The chain uses TRBV7-9 and TRBJ2-2; 7 bases match TRBD1. V lost 4 bases, J lost 0 bases, and 2 bases stayed unmatched. This CDR3 is 15 amino acids long. The germline V gene has CDR1 SEHNR and CDR2 FQNEAQ (reference sequence). As DNA, the CDR3 is TGTGCCAGCAGCTGGGGGACAGCGAACACCGGGGAGCTGTTTTTT. Protein sequence: CASSWGTANTGELFF.

A single count supports this clone. The rearrangement uses TRBV5-4 and TRBJ1-4, with 10 bases that match TRBD1. V lost 2 bases and J lost 0; bases outside the gene matches: 7. This CDR3 is 18 amino acids long. Germline V CDR1 and CDR2: SGHNT, YYREEE (reference sequence). For the CDR3, the DNA is TGTGCCAGCAGCTTCGACAGGGGGCGAGGCGCAACTAATGAAAAACTGTTTTTT. Its translation: CASSFDRGRGATNEKLFF.

The CDR3 sequence: CASSLGPGLTETQYF. The CDR3 DNA reads as TGCGCCAGCAGCTTGGGACCCGGTTTAACAGAGACCCAGTACTTC. The chain employs TRBV5-1 and TRBJ2-5; no firm D call. The V gene lost 0 bases and the J gene lost 4 bases, with 13 bases spanning the gap. CDR1 and CDR2 from the germline V gene are SGHRS and YFSETQ. The CDR3 consists of 15 residues. The entire variable domain, with the rest obtained from reference TRBV5-1 and TRBJ2-5, is as follows: KAGVTQTPRYLIKTRGQQVTLSCSPISGHRSVSWYQQTPGQGLQFLFEYFSETQRNKGNFPGRFSGRQFSNSRSEMNVSTLELGDSALYLCASSLGPGLTETQYFGPGTRLLVL.

The count of this clone is one. The chain joins TRBV29-1 to TRBJ2-2; D is ambiguous. Per the germline V gene, CDR1 is SQVTM and CDR2 is ANQGSEA. The ends were cut back, 4 bases at V and 0 bases at J, with 6 bases in the middle. The CDR3 extends over 13 amino acids. CDR3 in amino acids: CSVVPANTGELFF. The DNA for the CDR3 is TGCAGCGTTGTCCCCGCGAACACCGGGGAGCTGTTTTTT.

The table lists this clone with a few counts. The rearrangement links TRBV7-9 to TRBJ1-5, with 8 bases aligning to TRBD1. V shed 5 bases, J shed 11 bases, and the junction held 11 bases outside the gene matches. Germline V gene lookup returns CDR1 SEHNR and CDR2 FQNEAQ (reference sequence). The CDR3 consists of 14 residues. The CDR3 reads CASSEGQGVGTQHF. Written as DNA, the CDR3 is TGTGCCAGCAGCGAAGGACAGGGTGTCGGGACCCAGCATTTT.

J is TRBJ1-1 and V is TRBV5-1; D gene unclear. The CDR3 covers 12 residues. V was cut by 1 base and J by 7 bases, with 8 bases left in between. Germline V gene sequence: CDR1 SGHRS, CDR2 YFSETQ. The CDR3 nucleotides read TGCGCCAGCAGCTTGTTGGGTGTTGAAGCTTTCTTT. Residues: CASSLLGVEAFF.

The chain has TRBV4-3 and TRBJ2-2; the D gene is possibly TRBD1 (5 bases). Germline CDR1 reads LGHNA; CDR2 reads YSLEER. There are 14 residues in the CDR3. V lost 3 bases and J lost 6, with 11 bases in between. CDR3 region: CASSHQGPAGELFF. The CDR3 DNA sequence: TGCGCCAGCAGCCATCAGGGTCCCGCCGGGGAGCTGTTTTTT.

The table lists this clone with a count of one. This chain links TRBV2 with TRBJ1-2; no reliable D call. V gave up 1 base and J gave up 7 bases, with 13 bases separating them. Germline assignment: CDR1 SNHLY and CDR2 FYNNEI. The CDR3 is 14 amino acids. CDR3 amino acids: CASSEVVSSGGYTF. CDR3 nucleotides: TGTGCCAGCAGTGAAGTGGTGTCCTCTGGTGGCTACACCTTC.

The chain uses TRBV30 and TRBJ1-2, with TRBD1 matching over 7 bases. The J segment lost 0 bases and the V segment lost 3 bases, leaving 1 base of the junction unmatched. This CDR3 comprises 13 residues. Germline V gene data show CDR1 as GTSNPN and CDR2 as SVGIG (reference sequence). The CDR3 loop is CAWRTGSNYGYTF. CDR3 bases: TGTGCCTGGAGGACAGGGTCTAACTATGGCTACACCTTC.

V usage is TRBV25-1 and J usage is TRBJ1-4; no clear D. CDR1 is MGHDK, CDR2 SYGVNS, per germline. This CDR3 has 13 residues. V gave up 4 bases and J gave up 10 bases, with 13 bases separating them. CDR3 amino acids: CASSGHKEGKLFF. Written as DNA, the CDR3 is TGTGCCAGCAGTGGGCATAAGGAGGGAAAACTGTTTTTT. The whole variable domain, remainder taken from reference TRBV25-1 and TRBJ1-4, is EADIYQTPRYLVIGTGKKITLECSQTMGHDKMYWYQQDPGMELHLIHYSYGVNSTEKGDLSSESTVSRIRTEHFPLTLESARPSHTSQYLCASSGHKEGKLFFGSGTQLSVL.

V usage is TRBV7-9 and J usage is TRBJ2-6; D call uncertain. The V gene lost 6 bases and the J gene lost 1 base, with 13 bases spanning the gap. The CDR3 consists of 16 residues. Germline V gene data show CDR1 as SEHNR and CDR2 as FQNEAQ (reference sequence). As DNA, the CDR3 is TGTGCCAGCAGAACAACGGTGGTGTCTGGGGCCAACGTCCTGACTTTC. Its translation: CASRTTVVSGANVLTF. Complete variable domain (other parts from reference TRBV7-9 and TRBJ2-6): DTGVSQNPRHKITKRGQNVTFRCDPISEHNRLYWYRQTLGQGPEFLTYFQNEAQLEKSRLLSDRFSAERPKGSFSTLEIQRTEQGDSAMYLCASRTTVVSGANVLTFGAGSRLTVL.

The chain is built from TRBV9 and TRBJ2-5; TRBD1 matches at 8 bases. V lost 1 base, J lost 2 bases, and 7 bases stayed unmatched. Per the germline V gene, CDR1 is SGDLS and CDR2 is YYNGEE. There are 16 residues in the CDR3. CDR3 nucleotides: TGTGCCAGCAGCGTATTCAGGGGGCTAGCGCAAGAGACCCAGTACTTC. It yields the protein CASSVFRGLAQETQYF.

A single count supports this clone. The chain is built from TRBV30 and TRBJ2-1; no definite D call. V lost 2 bases and J lost 3, with 11 bases in between. The germline V gene has CDR1 GTSNPN and CDR2 SVGIG (reference sequence). The CDR3 contains 14 residues. CDR3 region: CAWSTQVGYNEQFF. CDR3 nucleotides: TGTGCCTGGAGTACCCAGGTAGGCTACAATGAGCAGTTCTTC. Full variable domain (rest looked up from reference TRBV30 and TRBJ2-1): SQTIHQWPATLVQPVGSPLSLECTVEGTSNPNLYWYRQAAGRGLQLLFYSVGIGQISSEVPQNLSASRPQDRQFILSSKKLLLSDSGFYLCAWSTQVGYNEQFFGPGTRLTVL.